This TCR beta chain originates from a study of blood T cell repertoires in COVID-19. Study details: Whether acute or convalescent, the COVID-19 samples came from the United States, Italy and Spain. The cDNA or gDNA used as material had been derived from T cells, B-cell-depleted T cells, or PBMCs.

CDR3 size: 13 residues. The V end lost 6 bases, the J end lost 4 bases, and 12 bases lay between the germline ends. Germline V gene data show CDR1 as MRHNA and CDR2 as SNTAGT. Original processing notes: Reference gene primers were amplified, and this amplification served to estimate nucleated cell counts. The protocol was immunoSEQ multiplex PCR, while the TCRdb copy is restricted to in-frame clones and leaves out a portion. V and J calls and clone size are those listed in that table; D and trimming were worked out from the DNA. This table holds some 180,000 clones, about 88% found once. The sequenced sample was peripheral blood. The chain employs TRBV6-4 and TRBJ1-1; D is undetermined. The source is a man in his forties or fifties with COVID-19, enrolled during active disease. The CDR3 bases are TGTGCCAGCAGCGAACAGCTAACCACTGAAGCTTTCTTT. Translating it yields CASSEQLTTEAFF.